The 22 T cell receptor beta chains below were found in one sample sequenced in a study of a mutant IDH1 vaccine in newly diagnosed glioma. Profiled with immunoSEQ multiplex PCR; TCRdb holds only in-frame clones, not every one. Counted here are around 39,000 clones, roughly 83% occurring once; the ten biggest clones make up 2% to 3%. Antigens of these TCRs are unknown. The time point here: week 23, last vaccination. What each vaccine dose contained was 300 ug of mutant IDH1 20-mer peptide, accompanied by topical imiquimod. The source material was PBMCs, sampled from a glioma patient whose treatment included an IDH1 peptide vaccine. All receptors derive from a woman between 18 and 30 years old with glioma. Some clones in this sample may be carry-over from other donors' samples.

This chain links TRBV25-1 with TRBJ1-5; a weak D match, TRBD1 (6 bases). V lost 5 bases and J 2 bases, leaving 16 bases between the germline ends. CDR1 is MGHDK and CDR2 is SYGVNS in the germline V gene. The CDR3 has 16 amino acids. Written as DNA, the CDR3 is TGTGCCAGCAGTTCTCCTGGGGGGCATGGCAATCAGCCCCAGCATTTT. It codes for CASSSPGGHGNQPQHF.

CDR3 region: CASSTRNTEAFF. The CDR3 bases are TGTGCCAGCAGCACGAGGAACACTGAAGCTTTCTTT. The chain joins TRBV7-8 to TRBJ1-1; D is ambiguous. V was clipped by 5 bases and J by 1 base, with 5 bases between them. The germline V gene has CDR1 SGHVS and CDR2 FQNEAQ. The CDR3 loop spans 12 amino acids.

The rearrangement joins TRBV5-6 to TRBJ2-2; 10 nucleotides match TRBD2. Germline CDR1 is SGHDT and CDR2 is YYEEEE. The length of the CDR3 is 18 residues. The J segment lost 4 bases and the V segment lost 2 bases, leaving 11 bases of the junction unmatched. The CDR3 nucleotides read TGTGCCAGCAGCTTTAGAGGAAGCGGGAGGGCCCGCACCGGGGAGCTGTTTTTT. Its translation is CASSFRGSGRARTGELFF.

In nucleotides, the CDR3 is TGTGCCAGCAGCAAAGGAGGCCCTAGGGGCTACACCTTC. Residues: CASSKGGPRGYTF. The chain recombines TRBV21-1 with TRBJ1-2. TRBV21-1 is designated a pseudogene. This CDR3 region has 13 residues.

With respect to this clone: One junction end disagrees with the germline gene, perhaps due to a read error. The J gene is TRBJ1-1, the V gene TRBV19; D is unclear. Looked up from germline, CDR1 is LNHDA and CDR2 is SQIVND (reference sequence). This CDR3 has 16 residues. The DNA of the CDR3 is TGTGCCAGTAGTATCCCTCCCCGGGCCCCTACACTGAAGCTTGTCTTT. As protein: CASSIPPRAPTLKLVF.

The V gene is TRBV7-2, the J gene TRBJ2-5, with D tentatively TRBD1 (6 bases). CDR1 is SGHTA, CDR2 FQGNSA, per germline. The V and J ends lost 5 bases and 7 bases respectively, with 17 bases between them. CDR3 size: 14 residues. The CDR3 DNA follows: TGTGCCAGCAGCCCATCAGGGGCCCGAGTGACCCAGTACTTC. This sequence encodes CASSPSGARVTQYF.

This chain's CDR3 is CASSQGGPLHQNTIYF. The DNA of the CDR3 is TGCGCCAGCAGCCAAGGCGGACCGCTCCATCAAAACACCATATATTTT. This chain connects TRBV4-1 to TRBJ1-3; D is uncertain. The V gene's germline CDR1 is MGHRA and CDR2 YSYEKL. Trimming left V 1 base short and J 6 bases short, with 16 bases between. The CDR3 extends over 16 amino acids.

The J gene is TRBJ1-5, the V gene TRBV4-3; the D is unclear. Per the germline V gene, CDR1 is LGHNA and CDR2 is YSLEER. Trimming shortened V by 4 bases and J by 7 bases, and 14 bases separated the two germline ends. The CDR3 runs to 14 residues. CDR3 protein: CASSPGIGQQPQHF. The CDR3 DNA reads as TGCGCCAGCAGCCCCGGGATAGGTCAACAGCCCCAGCATTTT.

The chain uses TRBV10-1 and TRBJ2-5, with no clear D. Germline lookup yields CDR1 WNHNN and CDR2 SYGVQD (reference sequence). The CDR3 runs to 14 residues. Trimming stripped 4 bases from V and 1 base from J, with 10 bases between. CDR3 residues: CASSVVAFQETQYF. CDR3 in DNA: TGCGCCAGCAGTGTTGTCGCTTTCCAAGAGACCCAGTACTTC.

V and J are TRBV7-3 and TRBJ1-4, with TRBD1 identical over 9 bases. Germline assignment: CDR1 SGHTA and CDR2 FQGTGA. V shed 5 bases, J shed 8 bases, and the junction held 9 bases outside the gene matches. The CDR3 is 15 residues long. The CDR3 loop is CASSNGQGRGEKLFF. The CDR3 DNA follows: TGTGCCAGCAGCAACGGACAGGGGCGCGGGGAAAAACTGTTTTTT. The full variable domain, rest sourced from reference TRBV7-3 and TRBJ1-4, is GAGVSQTPSNKVTEKGKYVELRCDPISGHTALYWYRQSLGQGPEFLIYFQGTGAADDSGLPNDRFFAVRPEGSVSTLKIQRTERGDSAVYLCASSNGQGRGEKLFFGSGTQLSVL.

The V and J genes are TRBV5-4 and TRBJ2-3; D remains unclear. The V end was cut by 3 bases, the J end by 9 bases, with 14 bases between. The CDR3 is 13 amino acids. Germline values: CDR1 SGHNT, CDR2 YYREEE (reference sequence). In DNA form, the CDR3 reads TGTGCCAGCAGCTCCCACCATATTTTGACGCAGTATTTT. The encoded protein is CASSSHHILTQYF. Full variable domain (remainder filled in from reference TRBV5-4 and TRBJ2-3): ETGVTQSPTHLIKTRGQQVTLRCSSQSGHNTVSWYQQALGQGPQFIFQYYREEENGRGNFPPRFSGLQFPNYSSELNVNALELDDSALYLCASSSHHILTQYFGPGTRLTVL.

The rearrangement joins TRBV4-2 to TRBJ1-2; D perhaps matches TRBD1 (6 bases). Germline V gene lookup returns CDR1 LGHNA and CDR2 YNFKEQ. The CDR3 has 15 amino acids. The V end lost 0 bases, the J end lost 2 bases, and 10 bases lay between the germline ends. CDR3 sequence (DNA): TGTGCCAGCAGCCAAGATCTAGGGGGGAACTATGGCTACACCTTC. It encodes CASSQDLGGNYGYTF.

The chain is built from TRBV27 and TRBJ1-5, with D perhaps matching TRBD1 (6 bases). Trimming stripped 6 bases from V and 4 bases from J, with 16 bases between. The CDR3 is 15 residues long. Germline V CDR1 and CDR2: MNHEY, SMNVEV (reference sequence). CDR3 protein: CASSPLGGPNQPQHF. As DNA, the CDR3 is TGTGCCAGCAGCCCCTTAGGGGGGCCAAATCAGCCCCAGCATTTT.

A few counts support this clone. In nucleotides, the CDR3 is TGTGCCAGCAGCCAGGGACAGATCAATCAGCCCCAGCATTTT. This encodes CASSQGQINQPQHF. The V and J genes are TRBV6-1 and TRBJ1-5, with 7 bases that match TRBD1. This CDR3 contains 14 residues. Trimming at V came to 6 bases and at J to 3 bases, leaving 5 bases not matched to a gene. Germline CDR1 and CDR2: MNHNS and SASEGT.

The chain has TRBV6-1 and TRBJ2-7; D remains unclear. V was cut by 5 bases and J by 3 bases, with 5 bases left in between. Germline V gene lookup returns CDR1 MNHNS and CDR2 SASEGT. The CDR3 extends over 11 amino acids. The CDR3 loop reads CASSSYYEQYF. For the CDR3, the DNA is TGTGCCAGCAGTTCCTACTACGAGCAGTACTTC.

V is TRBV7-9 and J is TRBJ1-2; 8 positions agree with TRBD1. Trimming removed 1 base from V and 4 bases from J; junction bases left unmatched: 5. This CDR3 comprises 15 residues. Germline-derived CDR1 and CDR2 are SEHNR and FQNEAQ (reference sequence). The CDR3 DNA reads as TGTGCCAGCAGCTTAGTTGGCAGGGGGCCCTATGGCTACACCTTC. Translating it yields CASSLVGRGPYGYTF.

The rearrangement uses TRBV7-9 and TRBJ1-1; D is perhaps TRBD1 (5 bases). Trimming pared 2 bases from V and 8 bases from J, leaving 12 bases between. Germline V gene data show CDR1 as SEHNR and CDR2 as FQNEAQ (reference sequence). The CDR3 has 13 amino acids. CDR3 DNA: TGTGCCAGCAGCTTACCGGGACCCTCGGAAGCTTTCTTT. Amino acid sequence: CASSLPGPSEAFF.

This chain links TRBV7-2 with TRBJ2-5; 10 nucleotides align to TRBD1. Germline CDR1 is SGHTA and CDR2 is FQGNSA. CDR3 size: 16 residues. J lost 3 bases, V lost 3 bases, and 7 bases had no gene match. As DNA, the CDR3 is TGTGCCAGCAGCTTCCGAGGGGGACAGGGGAAAGAGACCCAGTACTTC. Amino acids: CASSFRGGQGKETQYF. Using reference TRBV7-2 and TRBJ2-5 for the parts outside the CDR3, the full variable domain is GAGVSQSPSNKVTEKGKDVELRCDPISGHTALYWYRQSLGQGLEFLIYFQGNSAPDKSGLPSDRFSAERTGGSVSTLTIQRTQQEDSAVYLCASSFRGGQGKETQYFGPGTRLLVL.

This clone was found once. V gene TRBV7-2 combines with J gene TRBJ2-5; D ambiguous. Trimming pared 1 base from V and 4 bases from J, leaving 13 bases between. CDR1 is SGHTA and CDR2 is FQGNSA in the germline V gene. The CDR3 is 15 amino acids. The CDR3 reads CASSLEGRLVETQYF. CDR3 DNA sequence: TGTGCCAGCAGCTTAGAGGGTAGGCTAGTAGAGACCCAGTACTTC.

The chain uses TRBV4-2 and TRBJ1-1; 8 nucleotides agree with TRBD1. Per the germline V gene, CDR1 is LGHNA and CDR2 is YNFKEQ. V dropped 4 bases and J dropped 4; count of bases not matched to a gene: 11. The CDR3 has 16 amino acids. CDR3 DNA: TGTGCCAGCAGCCGCCGGGACGATACAGGGGGCACTGAAGCTTTCTTT. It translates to CASSRRDDTGGTEAFF.

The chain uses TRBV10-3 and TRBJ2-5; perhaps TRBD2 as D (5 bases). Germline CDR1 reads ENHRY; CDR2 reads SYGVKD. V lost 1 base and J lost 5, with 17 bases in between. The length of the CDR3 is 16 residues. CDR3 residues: CAISELPPASGETQYF. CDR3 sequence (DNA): TGTGCCATCAGTGAGTTACCCCCAGCCTCGGGGGAGACCCAGTACTTC.

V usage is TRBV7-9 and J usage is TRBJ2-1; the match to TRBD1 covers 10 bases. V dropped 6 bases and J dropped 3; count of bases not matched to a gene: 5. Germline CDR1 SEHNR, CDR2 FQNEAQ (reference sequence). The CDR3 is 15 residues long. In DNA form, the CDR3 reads TGTGCCAGCAGGGTAGGACAGGGGGTCTACAATGAGCAGTTCTTC. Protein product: CASRVGQGVYNEQFF.